The subject of this entry is one TCR beta chain. What it binds is not known. The record originates from a study of shared clonotypes between healthy human individuals. Turning to the study itself: The donor pool was made up of two women and a few men aged 18 to 49. Study-wide results and caveats: Depth of sequencing was expected to influence donor clonotype sharing.

Every donor was a Caucasian adult from Nashville, Tennessee. From germline, CDR1 is SGHAT and CDR2 FQNNGV. The CDR3 contains 15 residues. V lost 7 bases to trimming and J lost 3 bases; unmatched junction nucleotides: 10. The table came from immunoSEQ multiplex PCR; TCRdb's copy has only in-frame clones and leaves some out. The data contain under 600,000 clones, roughly 79% of them seen just once; the ten biggest clones take up 9.5% to 15%. Sequenced: PBMCs. The sequence was obtained from a woman between 35 and 50 years old in good health. Some clones in this sample may be carry-over from other donors' samples. The rearrangement joins TRBV11-2 to TRBJ2-7, with 9 positions matching TRBD1. In DNA, the CDR3 is TGTGCCAGCAAACTGCTCCGGGACAGGGTCTACGAGCAGTACTTC. Its translation is CASKLLRDRVYEQYF.